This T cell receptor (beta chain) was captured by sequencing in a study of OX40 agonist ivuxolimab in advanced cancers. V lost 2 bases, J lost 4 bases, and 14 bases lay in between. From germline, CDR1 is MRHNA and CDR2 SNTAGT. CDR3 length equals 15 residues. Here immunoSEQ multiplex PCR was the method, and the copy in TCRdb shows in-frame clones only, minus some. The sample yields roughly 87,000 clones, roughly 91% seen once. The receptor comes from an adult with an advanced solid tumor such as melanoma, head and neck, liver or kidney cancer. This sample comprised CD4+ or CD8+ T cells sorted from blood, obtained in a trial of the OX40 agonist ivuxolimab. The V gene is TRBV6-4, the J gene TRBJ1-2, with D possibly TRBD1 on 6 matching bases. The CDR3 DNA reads TGTGCCAGCAGTGACGGTCCAGGGGCGATCTATGGCTACACCTTC. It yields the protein CASSDGPGAIYGYTF.